This TCR beta chain was found in a study of technical replicates of blood from a few donors. In germline, CDR1 is SGHAT, CDR2 FQNNGV. The length of the CDR3 is 13 residues. Trimming removed 3 bases at V and 4 bases at J, with 9 bases between. Repertoires were generated with immunoSEQ multiplex PCR, while TCRdb's copy carries only in-frame clones and drops some. The sample consists of more than 65,000 clones, 91% of them appearing once. The V call is TRBV11-2, the J call TRBJ1-2; a weak D match, TRBD1 (5 bases). The TCR was taken from a human donor in good health. Some clones in this sample may be carry-over from other donors' samples. Sequencing used T cells isolated from PBMCs. The CDR3 sequence is CASSFSGGYGYTF. CDR3 coding DNA: TGTGCCAGCAGCTTTTCCGGGGGCTATGGCTACACCTTC. The full variable domain, its missing parts supplied by reference TRBV11-2 and TRBJ1-2, is EAGVAQSPRYKIIEKRQSVAFWCNPISGHATLYWYQQILGQGPKLLIQFQNNGVVDDSQLPKDRFSAERLKGVDSTLKIQPAKLEDSAVYLCASSFSGGYGYTFGSGTRLTVV.